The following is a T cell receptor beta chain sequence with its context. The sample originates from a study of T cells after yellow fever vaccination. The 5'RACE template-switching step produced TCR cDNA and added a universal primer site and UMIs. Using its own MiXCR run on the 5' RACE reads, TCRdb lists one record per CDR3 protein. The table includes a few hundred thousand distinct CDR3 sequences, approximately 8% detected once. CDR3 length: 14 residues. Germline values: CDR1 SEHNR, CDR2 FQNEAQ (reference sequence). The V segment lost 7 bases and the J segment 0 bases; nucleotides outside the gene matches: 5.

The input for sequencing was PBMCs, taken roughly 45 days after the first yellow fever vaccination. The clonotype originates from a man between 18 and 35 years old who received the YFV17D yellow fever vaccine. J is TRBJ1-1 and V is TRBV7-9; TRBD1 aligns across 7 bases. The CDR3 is CASTPDRMNTEAFF. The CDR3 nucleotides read TGTGCCAGCACACCGGACAGGATGAACACTGAAGCTTTCTTT.